This TCR beta chain originates from a study of response to subunit inactivated influenza vaccine. Whole-study findings and limits: A suggestion made by the authors is that each seasonal influenza vaccination recruits few new T cells.

TCRdb redid the calling of the RT-PCR reads with MiXCR, one entry per CDR3 protein. Of 450,000 to 500,000 distinct CDR3 sequences listed, about a tenth are singletons. On this clonotype: Antigen unknown.

This CDR3 is built from 16 residues. Germline values: CDR1 SGHRS, CDR2 YFSETQ. Losses at the gene ends were 2 bases for V and 4 bases for J; bases not matched to a gene: 1. Source: PBMCs from blood, taken about 40 days after vaccination. The TCR originated in a man aged 50 to 60 who received an inactivated influenza vaccine. This sequence joins TRBV5-1 and TRBJ2-3; 16 bases fit TRBD2. The CDR3 is CASSFGTSGGADTQYF. The CDR3 DNA reads TGCGCCAGCAGCTTTGGGACTAGCGGGGGGGCAGATACGCAGTATTTT.